Described below is a single T cell receptor (beta chain) sequence and its context. Method: immunoSEQ multiplex PCR; TCRdb's copy keeps in-frame clones and lacks some. The specimen's table records approximately 190,000 clones. This sample was included in a study of control samples from healthy donors and cancer patients. With 5 bases removed from V and 5 bases from J, the gap between germline ends came to 13 bases. There are 13 residues in the CDR3. Germline-derived CDR1 and CDR2 are MNHEY and SVGAGI. This chain connects TRBV6-5 to TRBJ2-7; a possible D gene is TRBD2 (6 bases). Sequencing used blood. The receptor was derived from a woman aged 25 to 39 in good health. In DNA form, the CDR3 reads TGTGCCAGCAGTAAGACTAGGGCGGACGAGCAGTACTTC. Its protein is CASSKTRADEQYF.